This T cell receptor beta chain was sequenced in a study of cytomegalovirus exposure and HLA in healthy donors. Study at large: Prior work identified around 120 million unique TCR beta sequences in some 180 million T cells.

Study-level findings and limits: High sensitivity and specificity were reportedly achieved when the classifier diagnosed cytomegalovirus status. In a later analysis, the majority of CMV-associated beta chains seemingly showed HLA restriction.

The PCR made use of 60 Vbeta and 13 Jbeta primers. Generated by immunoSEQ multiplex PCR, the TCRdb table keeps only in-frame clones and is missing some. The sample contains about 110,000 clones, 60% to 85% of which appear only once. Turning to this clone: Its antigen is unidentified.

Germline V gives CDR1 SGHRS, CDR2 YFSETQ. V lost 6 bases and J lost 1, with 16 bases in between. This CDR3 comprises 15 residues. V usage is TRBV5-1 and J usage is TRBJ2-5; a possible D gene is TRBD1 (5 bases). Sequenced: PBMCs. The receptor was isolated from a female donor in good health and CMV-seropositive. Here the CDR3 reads CASTLRDSSQETQYF. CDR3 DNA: TGCGCCAGCACTCTTCGAGACAGTTCCCAAGAGACCCAGTACTTC.